Below are 23 T cell receptor beta chains sequenced from a single sample in a study of vaccination and CD4 T cells after COVID-19. Sequence data for DNA of cultured CD4+ T cells were generated by the Oncomine TCR Beta short-read assay. TCRdb re-called the PCR reads with MiXCR, one entry per CDR3 protein. The sample carries fewer than 20,000 distinct CDR3 sequences, 30% to 45% recorded once. Noted treatment: 10-day PBMC culture with coronavirus spike peptide pools or control peptides (ViraFEST assay). Their antigens are not known. The sequencing input was CD4+ T cells from blood, cultured in vitro. The receptors come from a human donor who had recovered from COVID-19.

The gene calls are TRBV29-1 and TRBJ2-2; tentatively, D is TRBD2 (6 bases). Germline CDR1 SQVTM, CDR2 ANQGSEA. The CDR3 covers 13 residues. Trimming took 6 bases from V and 5 from J, leaving 13 bases between them. The CDR3 bases are TGCAGCGTCCGACCCGGGGGTACCGGGGAGCTGTTTTTT. This gives the protein CSVRPGGTGELFF.

Relative to its sample, this clonotype is large. The rearrangement uses TRBV20-1 and TRBJ2-3; the match to TRBD2 covers 9 bases. With 3 bases clipped from V and 5 bases from J, the junction kept 6 bases outside the gene matches. Germline loops: CDR1 DFQATT, CDR2 SNEGSKA (reference sequence). This CDR3 has 14 amino acids. For the CDR3, the DNA is TGCAGTGCTAGGTGGGCGGGAGGGGTAGATACGCAGTATTTT. Residues: CSARWAGGVDTQYF.

This clonotype was observed a handful of times. The V and J genes are TRBV11-2 and TRBJ1-5; TRBD1 might be the D (5 bases). Germline V CDR1 and CDR2: SGHAT, FQNNGV. With 4 bases removed from V and 5 bases from J, the gap between germline ends came to 12 bases. This CDR3 comprises 14 residues. As DNA, the CDR3 is TGTGCCAGCAGCTCGGTCGGAGGGGATCAGCCCCAGCATTTT. It translates to CASSSVGGDQPQHF.

This clonotype was detected only a few times. V usage is TRBV6-5 and J usage is TRBJ2-2; D gene unclear. Germline CDR1 is MNHEY and CDR2 is SVGAGI. This CDR3 contains 15 residues. Deletions cut 0 bases from V and 3 bases from J, with 8 bases between. CDR3: CASSYSLQHTGELFF. The CDR3 DNA follows: TGTGCCAGCAGTTACTCGTTGCAGCACACCGGGGAGCTGTTTTTT.

J is TRBJ2-5 and V is TRBV5-1; 12 positions agree with TRBD1. From germline, CDR1 is SGHRS and CDR2 YFSETQ. J gave up 10 bases and V 5 bases, and 21 bases lay outside the gene matches. The CDR3 is made up of 18 amino acids. The CDR3 DNA is TGCGCCAGCAGGATGAACCCTACCGGGACAGGGGGCTCCGTGATCCAGTACTTC. This translates into CASRMNPTGTGGSVIQYF.

This chain links TRBV5-1 with TRBJ2-1; the match to TRBD2 covers 12 bases. CDR1 and CDR2 from the germline V gene are SGHRS and YFSETQ. Trimming cost V 4 bases and J 8 bases; bases outside gene matches: 7. The CDR3 runs to 15 residues. The chain's CDR3 is CASSATSGRFYEQFF. Written as DNA, the CDR3 is TGCGCCAGCAGCGCAACTAGCGGGAGGTTCTATGAGCAGTTCTTC.

J is TRBJ2-7 and V is TRBV18; D not certain. CDR1 is KGHSH, CDR2 LQKENI, per germline. V was shortened by 3 bases and J by 5 bases, with 11 bases between the two germline ends. The CDR3 has 13 amino acids. The CDR3 loop reads CASSPLWGDEQYF. CDR3 DNA sequence: TGTGCCAGCTCACCCCTGTGGGGTGACGAGCAGTACTTC.

This clonotype appeared a few times. The CDR3, as DNA: TGTGCCAGTAGTTCAGACAGGGGAGATGGCTACACCTTC. Protein product: CASSSDRGDGYTF. The chain joins TRBV19 to TRBJ1-2; 8 positions agree with TRBD1. The V gene end was trimmed by 5 bases and the J gene end by 6 bases; junction bases not matched to a gene: 5. The CDR3 is 13 amino acids. In germline, CDR1 is LNHDA, CDR2 SQIVND (reference sequence).

The J gene is TRBJ2-6, the V gene TRBV10-3; no reliable D call. CDR1 is ENHRY and CDR2 is SYGVKD in the germline V gene. This CDR3 comprises 17 residues. V lost 0 bases to trimming and J lost 0 bases, with 9 bases between them. CDR3 protein: CAISESKTTSGANVLTF. In nucleotides, the CDR3 is TGTGCCATCAGTGAGTCTAAGACGACCTCTGGGGCCAACGTCCTGACTTTC.

The V call is TRBV6-5, the J call TRBJ2-6; D ambiguous. The CDR3 has 16 residues. V was pared by 0 bases and J by 2 bases, with 8 bases between. Germline assignment: CDR1 MNHEY and CDR2 SVGAGI. CDR3 sequence: CASSYSPAPGANVLTF. CDR3 nucleotides: TGTGCCAGCAGTTACTCGCCCGCCCCTGGGGCCAACGTCCTGACTTTC.

The chain joins TRBV7-9 to TRBJ2-5; D remains ambiguous. V was clipped by 5 bases and J by 0 bases, with 7 bases between them. Germline loops: CDR1 SEHNR, CDR2 FQNEAQ (reference sequence). The CDR3 totals 13 residues. The DNA for the CDR3 is TGTGCCAGCAGCCTCGGACACCAAGAGACCCAGTACTTC. Its translation: CASSLGHQETQYF.

The chain employs TRBV19 and TRBJ2-7; unclear D gene. The CDR3 extends over 13 amino acids. The V and J ends lost 6 bases and 4 bases respectively, with 13 bases between them. The germline V gene has CDR1 LNHDA and CDR2 SQIVND (reference sequence). The CDR3 sequence is CASSTNSEYEQYF. As DNA, the CDR3 is TGTGCCAGTAGCACTAACAGCGAGTACGAGCAGTACTTC.

J is TRBJ2-3 and V is TRBV5-1; tentative D call: TRBD2 (6 bases). V was trimmed by 4 bases and J by 0 bases, leaving 9 bases between them. This CDR3 comprises 14 residues. Germline V gene sequence: CDR1 SGHRS, CDR2 YFSETQ. CDR3 sequence reads: CASSGGLSTDTQYF. The CDR3 nucleotides are TGCGCCAGCAGCGGGGGACTTAGCACAGATACGCAGTATTTT.

This clonotype came up once. The J gene is TRBJ2-1, the V gene TRBV7-8; D might be TRBD2 (5 bases). CDR1 is SGHVS and CDR2 is FQNEAQ in the germline V gene. This CDR3 comprises 14 residues. Trimming pared 4 bases from V and 7 bases from J, leaving 14 bases between. The CDR3: CASSSGLRGNEQFF. The CDR3 coding sequence is TGTGCCAGCAGCTCCGGACTGAGAGGGAATGAGCAGTTCTTC.

The rearrangement uses TRBV28 and TRBJ2-1; D gene unclear. V lost 3 bases to trimming and J lost 4 bases, with 10 bases between them. CDR3 length: 14 residues. Germline CDR1 is MDHEN and CDR2 is SYDVKM. The CDR3 coding sequence is TGTGCCAGCAGTTTCTCGGAGCAGTACAATGAGCAGTTCTTC. Protein sequence: CASSFSEQYNEQFF.

This chain uses TRBV18 with TRBJ2-5; D not resolved. Germline-derived CDR1 and CDR2 are KGHSH and LQKENI. The CDR3 is 12 residues long. Trimming took 3 bases from V and 1 from J, leaving 3 bases between them. This CDR3 reads CASSPRQETQYF. The CDR3, as DNA: TGTGCCAGCTCACCCCGCCAAGAGACCCAGTACTTC.

In this sample, this clonotype turned up a few times. The chain joins TRBV30 to TRBJ2-2; no clear D. CDR1 is GTSNPN, CDR2 SVGIG, per germline (reference sequence). The V end was cut by 4 bases, the J end by 8 bases, with 14 bases between. This CDR3 contains 13 residues. In DNA, the CDR3 is TGTGCCTGGAACTTGATCGATAGGGGGGAGCTGTTTTTT. Amino acids: CAWNLIDRGELFF.

This clonotype showed up just a few times. The V gene is TRBV20-1, the J gene TRBJ2-7; 9 nucleotides agree with TRBD2. The V and J ends lost 6 bases and 2 bases, in that order; junction bases with no gene match: 11. Germline V gene lookup returns CDR1 DFQATT and CDR2 SNEGSKA (reference sequence). This CDR3 has 15 residues. The CDR3 DNA follows: TGCAGTGCAACCAAAGCGGGAGGACCCCCCTACGAGCAGTACTTC. Translated: CSATKAGGPPYEQYF.

J is TRBJ2-3 and V is TRBV27, with 8 nucleotides matching TRBD2. Germline V gives CDR1 MNHEY, CDR2 SMNVEV (reference sequence). The V and J ends lost 9 bases and 5 bases, in that order; junction bases with no gene match: 7. The CDR3 is 13 amino acids. CDR3 in amino acids: CASRGAGGDTQYF. The CDR3 DNA reads as TGTGCCAGTCGGGGGGCGGGAGGAGATACGCAGTATTTT.

The chain carries TRBV27 and TRBJ1-5; D gene uncertain. The germline CDR1 and CDR2 sequences are MNHEY and SMNVEV (reference sequence). Trimming removed 11 bases at V and 5 bases at J, with 16 bases between. The CDR3 loop spans 13 amino acids. The DNA of the CDR3 is TGTGCCGATCCGGGCCCCGGGCATCAGCCCCAGCATTTT. It codes for CADPGPGHQPQHF.

The V gene is TRBV7-9, the J gene TRBJ2-1; 11 nucleotides line up with TRBD2. The length of the CDR3 is 14 residues. Trimming removed 6 bases from V and 6 bases from J; junction bases left unmatched: 4. The germline V gene has CDR1 SEHNR and CDR2 FQNEAQ (reference sequence). In DNA form, the CDR3 reads TGTGCCAGCAGGACTAGCGGGAAATCCAATGAGCAGTTCTTC. Its protein is CASRTSGKSNEQFF. Filled out from reference TRBV7-9 and TRBJ2-1, the complete variable domain reads DTGVSQNPRHKITKRGQNVTFRCDPISEHNRLYWYRQTLGQGPEFLTYFQNEAQLEKSRLLSDRFSAERPKGSFSTLEIQRTEQGDSAMYLCASRTSGKSNEQFFGPGTRLTVL.

This clonotype has just a few counts. The chain has TRBV7-8 and TRBJ1-2, with TRBD1 identical over 7 bases. The V gene's germline CDR1 is SGHVS and CDR2 FQNEAQ. This CDR3 is 16 amino acids long. V dropped 5 bases and J dropped 0; count of bases not matched to a gene: 9. CDR3 DNA: TGTGCCAGCAGCGTCACTCCGGGACAGACTAACTATGGCTACACCTTC. Residues: CASSVTPGQTNYGYTF. Filled out from reference TRBV7-8 and TRBJ1-2, the complete variable domain reads GAGVSQSPRYKVAKRGQDVALRCDPISGHVSLFWYQQALGQGPEFLTYFQNEAQLDKSGLPSDRFFAERPEGSVSTLKIQRTQQEDSAVYLCASSVTPGQTNYGYTFGSGTRLTVV.

This clonotype was picked up a small number of times. The chain carries TRBV7-2 and TRBJ2-3, with 8 bases fitting TRBD2. Per germline, CDR1 SGHTA and CDR2 FQGNSA. The CDR3 loop spans 14 amino acids. J was trimmed by 8 bases and V by 6 bases; bases with no gene match: 10. The DNA for the CDR3 is TGTGCCAGCAGATCAGCGGGGGAGGTTCGTACGCAGTATTTT. Encoded protein: CASRSAGEVRTQYF.